The 22 T cell receptor beta chains below were found in one sample sequenced in a study of T cells in Graves' hyperthyroidism and ophthalmopathy. Researchers amplified the TCR beta CDR3 regions from RNA transcripts. First-round RT-PCR of the TCR CDR3 relied on the HTBI primer set. TCRdb analysed the multiplex PCR reads with MiXCR anew, one entry per CDR3 protein. The sample shows a few hundred thousand distinct CDR3 sequences, about 16% of them seen only once. The sequenced sample was blood. Receptors originate from a woman under 40 with Graves' ophthalmopathy.

This clonotype was found many times. V gene TRBV27 combines with J gene TRBJ2-6; 9 nucleotides line up with TRBD1. This CDR3 is built from 18 residues. Germline V gene data show CDR1 as MNHEY and CDR2 as SMNVEV (reference sequence). Unmatched junction bases numbered 8, after V lost 5 bases and J lost 0 bases. CDR3 region: CASSPPGQGFSGANVLTF. The CDR3 coding sequence is TGTGCCAGCAGTCCTCCGGGACAGGGCTTCTCTGGGGCCAACGTCCTGACTTTC.

The chain employs TRBV11-2 and TRBJ1-3; no reliable D call. Germline CDR1 and CDR2: SGHAT and FQNNGV. The CDR3 is 15 amino acids. Trimming took 3 bases from V and 0 from J, leaving 9 bases between them. The CDR3 coding sequence is TGTGCCAGCAGCTTTAGCAGAAACTCTGGAAACACCATATATTTT. It specifies CASSFSRNSGNTIYF. Combining the CDR3 with reference TRBV11-2 and TRBJ1-3 gives the whole variable domain EAGVAQSPRYKIIEKRQSVAFWCNPISGHATLYWYQQILGQGPKLLIQFQNNGVVDDSQLPKDRFSAERLKGVDSTLKIQPAKLEDSAVYLCASSFSRNSGNTIYFGEGSWLTVV.

The genes are TRBV28 and TRBJ2-5, with TRBD1 matching over 9 bases. CDR3 size: 15 residues. Trimming removed 8 bases from V and 3 bases from J; junction bases left unmatched: 10. Germline V CDR1 and CDR2: MDHEN, SYDVKM. The CDR3 sequence is CASVRIRDREETQYF. CDR3 DNA: TGTGCCAGCGTTAGAATCCGGGACAGGGAAGAGACCCAGTACTTC.

V and J are TRBV5-6 and TRBJ1-2; D remains ambiguous. V was clipped by 3 bases and J by 4 bases, with 19 bases between them. The CDR3 extends over 16 amino acids. Germline-derived CDR1 and CDR2 are SGHDT and YYEEEE. CDR3 sequence (DNA): TGTGCCAGCAGCTCTTCGACCTCCGGATGGGGCTATGGCTACACCTTC. It codes for CASSSSTSGWGYGYTF.

Note on this clonotype: A much larger clone lies one base from this, so it may be a read error. The chain combines TRBV27 with TRBJ1-2, with D perhaps matching TRBD1 (5 bases). The CDR3 covers 16 residues. Germline CDR1 MNHEY, CDR2 SMNVEV (reference sequence). CDR3 coding DNA: TGTGCCAGCAGTTCCTTAGACCACACGGCAGGGTATGGCCACACCTTC. It is translated as CASSSLDHTAGYGHTF.

In its sample, this clonotype was seen many times. CDR3 sequence: CSARDEREASYEQYF. CDR3 nucleotide sequence: TGCAGTGCTAGAGATGAGCGAGAAGCCTCCTACGAGCAGTACTTC. The rearrangement joins TRBV20-1 to TRBJ2-7; the D is unclear. Germline V CDR1 and CDR2: DFQATT, SNEGSKA (reference sequence). The CDR3 covers 15 residues. V lost 0 bases to trimming and J lost 0 bases, with 12 bases between them.

This clonotype was found a few times. The V call is TRBV12-3 or TRBV12-4, the J call TRBJ2-7, with TRBD2 matching over 13 bases. The CDR3 loop spans 17 amino acids. Unmatched junction bases numbered 13, after V lost 8 bases and J lost 3 bases. CDR3 amino acids: CASSTTGTSGMVYEQYF. DNA of the CDR3: TGTGCCAGCTCAACAACCGGGACTAGCGGGATGGTCTACGAGCAGTACTTC.

This clonotype appeared a few times. The chain is built from TRBV5-4 and TRBJ1-1, with D maybe TRBD1 (5 bases). Per germline, CDR1 SGHNT and CDR2 YYREEE (reference sequence). The CDR3 consists of 13 residues. Trimming pared 2 bases from V and 6 bases from J, leaving 11 bases between. CDR3 residues: CASSFGTEPEAFF. CDR3 DNA: TGTGCCAGCAGCTTCGGGACGGAGCCTGAAGCTTTCTTT.

This clonotype has a count of ten or more. The rearrangement joins TRBV19 to TRBJ1-4; D is perhaps TRBD1 (6 bases). Germline V gene sequence: CDR1 LNHDA, CDR2 SQIVND (reference sequence). V lost 8 bases and J 8 bases, leaving 18 bases between the germline ends. The CDR3 length is 14 residues. The CDR3: CASQTRGYEEKLFF. CDR3 bases: TGTGCCAGTCAGACCAGGGGTTACGAGGAAAAACTGTTTTTT.

This rearrangement joins TRBV12-3 or TRBV12-4 to TRBJ2-5; 10 positions match TRBD2. The CDR3 is 17 residues long. Trimming took 7 bases from V and 5 from J; bases not matched to a gene: 16. CDR3 nucleotides: TGTGCCAGCACCGAACTTAGCGGGAGGAGAGTGTGGGAGACCCAGTACTTC. Protein sequence: CASTELSGRRVWETQYF.

At least ten counts were recorded for this clonotype. The genes are TRBV20-1 and TRBJ2-1; D ambiguous. Germline-derived CDR1 and CDR2 are DFQATT and SNEGSKA (reference sequence). The CDR3 sequence is 9 residues long. The V end was cut by 6 bases, the J end by 9 bases, with 6 bases between. DNA for the CDR3: TGCAGTGCCTGGGGTGAGCAGTTCTTC. Amino acids: CSAWGEQFF.

This clonotype occurred many times. This chain links TRBV20-1 with TRBJ2-7; 7 positions match TRBD2. The length of the CDR3 is 15 residues. CDR1 DFQATT and CDR2 SNEGSKA come from the germline V gene (reference sequence). The J segment lost 2 bases and the V segment lost 0 bases, leaving 7 bases of the junction unmatched. The CDR3 bases are TGCAGTGCTAGAGATATGCGGGAGAGCACCTACGAGCAGTACTTC. As protein: CSARDMRESTYEQYF.

There are many counts of this clonotype. V usage is TRBV7-2 and J usage is TRBJ1-5; D is uncertain. This CDR3 has 16 amino acids. V was pared by 3 bases and J by 2 bases, with 14 bases between. In germline, CDR1 is SGHTA, CDR2 FQGNSA. CDR3 DNA sequence: TGTGCCAGCAGCTTGGTGGGCGCTGGCGGCAATCAGCCCCAGCATTTT. This sequence encodes CASSLVGAGGNQPQHF.

This clonotype was seen at least ten times. In nucleotides, the CDR3 is TGTGCCAGCAGTTTAGCGGACAGGGACAACGAGCAGTACTTC. As protein: CASSLADRDNEQYF. The V gene is TRBV12-3 or TRBV12-4, the J gene TRBJ2-7, with 8 bases fitting TRBD1. CDR3 size: 14 residues. With V trimmed by 0 bases and J by 5 bases, 3 bases remained unmatched.

This clonotype was recorded at least ten times. V gene TRBV2 combines with J gene TRBJ1-1; TRBD1 aligns across 7 bases. This CDR3 comprises 13 residues. J gave up 6 bases and V 7 bases, and 8 bases lay outside the gene matches. Germline V gene data show CDR1 as SNHLY and CDR2 as FYNNEI. As DNA, the CDR3 is TGTGCCAGCAAAACAACAGGGGAGGCTGAAGCTTTCTTT. Translating it yields CASKTTGEAEAFF.

This clonotype was counted at least ten times. The rearrangement uses TRBV7-9 and TRBJ2-7; TRBD2 might be the D (5 bases). The CDR3 spans 14 residues. Deletions cut 1 base from V and 6 bases from J, with 13 bases between. Looked up from germline, CDR1 is SEHNR and CDR2 is FQNEAQ (reference sequence). The CDR3 coding sequence is TGTGCCAGCAGCTTAGGTAGGGAGAGAGCCGAGCAGTACTTC. Translating gives CASSLGRERAEQYF.

This clonotype was seen repeatedly, ten times or more. J is TRBJ2-7 and V is TRBV7-2; D not resolved. V was cut by 5 bases and J by 4 bases, with 12 bases left in between. Looked up from germline, CDR1 is SGHTA and CDR2 is FQGNSA. This CDR3 has 13 residues. CDR3 residues: CASSRLKTYEQYF. CDR3 DNA: TGTGCCAGCAGCCGGCTTAAAACTTACGAGCAGTACTTC.

The chain employs TRBV20-1 and TRBJ2-4; 7 bases agree with TRBD2. The CDR3 extends over 18 amino acids. Trimming cost V 0 bases and J 4 bases; bases outside gene matches: 15. Looked up from germline, CDR1 is DFQATT and CDR2 is SNEGSKA (reference sequence). The CDR3 sequence is CSARDLSVGAGRKNIQYF. The CDR3 nucleotides read TGCAGTGCTAGAGATCTTTCCGTGGGAGCGGGACGGAAAAACATTCAGTACTTC.

The sample holds many counts of this clonotype. The chain uses TRBV12-3 or TRBV12-4 and TRBJ1-2; D is uncertain. The CDR3 covers 12 residues. Between the trimmed V and J ends, which lost 4 bases and 8 bases, there was a span of 11 bases. The CDR3 is CASSSLDGGYTF. The CDR3, as DNA: TGTGCCAGCAGTTCCCTGGACGGCGGCTACACCTTC.

This clonotype was counted between two and nine times. The chain links TRBV28 to TRBJ1-2; D is perhaps TRBD1 (6 bases). CDR3 length: 12 residues. CDR1 MDHEN and CDR2 SYDVKM come from the germline V gene. Deletions cut 11 bases from V and 6 bases from J, with 16 bases between. The CDR3 sequence is CASGAGLDGYTF. CDR3 bases: TGTGCCTCGGGGGCAGGGCTTGATGGCTACACCTTC.

DNA of the CDR3: TGTGCCAGCAGCTCCACTAGCGGGGGCCCCTACGAGCAGTACTTC. This encodes CASSSTSGGPYEQYF. The chain uses TRBV7-2 and TRBJ2-7; 11 nucleotides agree with TRBD2. Per germline, CDR1 SGHTA and CDR2 FQGNSA. The trim removed 4 bases at V and 2 bases at J, leaving 4 bases unmatched. CDR3 size: 15 residues.

This clonotype was picked up many times. The V call is TRBV6-2 or TRBV6-3, the J call TRBJ2-1; 11 nucleotides agree with TRBD2. With 4 bases clipped from V and 4 bases from J, the junction kept 9 bases outside the gene matches. Germline lookup yields CDR1 MNHEY and CDR2 SVGEGT. The length of the CDR3 is 17 residues. As DNA, the CDR3 is TGTGCCAGCAGTTCCCCCCATAGCGGGAGGGCTTACAATGAGCAGTTCTTC. Amino acids: CASSSPHSGRAYNEQFF.